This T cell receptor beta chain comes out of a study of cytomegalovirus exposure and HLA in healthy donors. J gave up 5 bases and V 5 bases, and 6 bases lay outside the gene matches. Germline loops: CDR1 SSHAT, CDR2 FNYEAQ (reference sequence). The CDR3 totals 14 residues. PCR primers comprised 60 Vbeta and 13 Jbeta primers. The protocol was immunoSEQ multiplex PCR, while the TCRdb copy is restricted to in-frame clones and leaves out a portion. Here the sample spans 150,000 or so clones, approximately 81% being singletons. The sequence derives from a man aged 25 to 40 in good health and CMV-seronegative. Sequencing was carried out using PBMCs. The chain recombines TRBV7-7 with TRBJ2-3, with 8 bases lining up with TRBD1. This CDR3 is CASSRTGSRDTQYF. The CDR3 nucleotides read TGTGCCAGCAGCCGGACAGGGTCTAGAGATACGCAGTATTTT. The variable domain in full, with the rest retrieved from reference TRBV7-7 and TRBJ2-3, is GAGVSQSPRYKVTKRGQDVTLRCDPISSHATLYWYQQALGQGPEFLTYFNYEAQPDKSGLPSDRFSAERPEGSISTLTIQRTEQRDSAMYRCASSRTGSRDTQYFGPGTRLTVL.